A single sample gave rise to the 18 T cell receptor beta chains below, sequenced in a study of technical replicates of blood from a handful of donors. Produced via immunoSEQ multiplex PCR; TCRdb's table is partial and in-frame only. The sample has around 60,000 clones; about 92% are singletons. The specimen sequenced was PBMCs. All receptors derive from a human donor in good health. Some clones in this sample may be carry-over from other donors' samples.

The chain has TRBV30 and TRBJ2-3, with a weak D call TRBD2 (5 bases). CDR3 size: 14 residues. Germline CDR1 is GTSNPN and CDR2 is SVGIG (reference sequence). Trimming left V 4 bases short and J 0 bases short, with 11 bases between. CDR3: CAWKYGGSTDTQYF. The CDR3 coding sequence is TGTGCCTGGAAGTATGGCGGGAGCACAGATACGCAGTATTTT. Complete variable domain (other parts from reference TRBV30 and TRBJ2-3): SQTIHQWPATLVQPVGSPLSLECTVEGTSNPNLYWYRQAAGRGLQLLFYSVGIGQISSEVPQNLSASRPQDRQFILSSKKLLLSDSGFYLCAWKYGGSTDTQYFGPGTRLTVL.

In this sample, this clone turned up once. The V call is TRBV5-4, the J call TRBJ2-1; 10 bases match TRBD2. Germline V lookup: CDR1 SGHNT, CDR2 YYREEE (reference sequence). The CDR3 covers 16 residues. Trimming removed 4 bases from V and 8 bases from J; junction bases left unmatched: 12. The CDR3 protein is CASSGTTSGTVYEQFF. The CDR3 region has the DNA TGTGCCAGCAGCGGAACCACTAGCGGGACTGTCTATGAGCAGTTCTTC.

This rearrangement joins TRBV7-6 to TRBJ1-1; unclear D gene. Germline V gene lookup returns CDR1 SGHVS and CDR2 FNYEAQ. The CDR3 has 14 residues. V was clipped by 3 bases and J by 1 base, with 9 bases between them. CDR3 loop: CASSFQPGNTEAFF. The DNA of the CDR3 is TGTGCCAGCAGCTTCCAACCAGGGAACACTGAAGCTTTCTTT. Looking up the rest from reference TRBV7-6 and TRBJ1-1 gives the full variable domain: GAGVSQSPRYKVTKRGQDVALRCDPISGHVSLYWYRQALGQGPEFLTYFNYEAQQDKSGLPNDRFSAERPEGSISTLTIQRTEQRDSAMYRCASSFQPGNTEAFFGQGTRLTVV.

The J gene is TRBJ2-1, the V gene TRBV4-2, with 8 bases matching TRBD2. Germline CDR1 and CDR2: LGHNA and YNFKEQ. After removal of 2 bases from V and 9 bases from J, the junction contained 12 bases not matched to a gene. CDR3 length: 16 residues. CDR3: CASSQKLSGGRGEQFF. CDR3 in DNA: TGTGCCAGCAGCCAAAAGCTATCGGGAGGGCGGGGTGAGCAGTTCTTC.

The chain has TRBV5-6 and TRBJ2-1; TRBD2 aligns across 13 bases. CDR1 is SGHDT and CDR2 is YYEEEE in the germline V gene. The ends lost 4 bases at V and 3 bases at J; junction bases unmatched: 7. The CDR3 loop spans 17 amino acids. CDR3 coding DNA: TGTGCCAGCAGCCGCCGGACTAGCGGGGGCCACTACAATGAGCAGTTCTTC. Translated, it gives CASSRRTSGGHYNEQFF. The full variable domain, its missing parts supplied by reference TRBV5-6 and TRBJ2-1, is DAGVTQSPTHLIKTRGQQVTLRCSPKSGHDTVSWYQQALGQGPQFIFQYYEEEERQRGNFPDRFSGHQFPNYSSELNVNALLLGDSALYLCASSRRTSGGHYNEQFFGPGTRLTVL.

This chain uses TRBV7-2 with TRBJ2-2, with D possibly being TRBD2 (5 bases). CDR3 length: 14 residues. V lost 4 bases to trimming and J lost 3 bases, with 9 bases between them. Germline V gene data show CDR1 as SGHTA and CDR2 as FQGNSA. The DNA of the CDR3 is TGTGCCAGCAGCTACACTAGGGACACCGGGGAGCTGTTTTTT. This translates into CASSYTRDTGELFF.

A single count supports this clone. This chain links TRBV7-2 with TRBJ2-1; TRBD2 matches 13 bases. This CDR3 is built from 19 residues. With V trimmed by 5 bases and J by 5 bases, 15 bases remained unmatched. Per the germline V gene, CDR1 is SGHTA and CDR2 is FQGNSA. CDR3: CASSLQPKTSGRLNNEQFF. The CDR3 coding sequence is TGTGCCAGCAGCCTGCAACCGAAGACTAGCGGGAGGCTAAACAATGAGCAGTTCTTC.

V and J are TRBV5-1 and TRBJ2-1, with TRBD2 matching over 7 bases. Germline CDR1 SGHRS, CDR2 YFSETQ. With 2 bases clipped from V and 6 bases from J, the junction kept 5 bases outside the gene matches. The CDR3 contains 14 residues. CDR3 amino acids: CASSLTGGANEQFF. DNA of the CDR3: TGCGCCAGCAGCTTAACGGGGGGAGCCAATGAGCAGTTCTTC. The full variable domain, its missing parts supplied by reference TRBV5-1 and TRBJ2-1, is KAGVTQTPRYLIKTRGQQVTLSCSPISGHRSVSWYQQTPGQGLQFLFEYFSETQRNKGNFPGRFSGRQFSNSRSEMNVSTLELGDSALYLCASSLTGGANEQFFGPGTRLTVL.

The J gene is TRBJ1-3, the V gene TRBV21-1; the D call TRBD1 from the table was never checked on the DNA. TRBV21-1 is noted as a pseudogene. The CDR3 runs 17 residues. CDR3 DNA sequence: TGTGCCAGCGCAGGGGACAGACAGGGAAGCTCTGGAAACACCATATATTTT. This gives the protein CASAGDRQGSSGNTIYF.

This clone has just one count. The chain couples TRBV5-1 to TRBJ2-7; TRBD1 aligns across 8 bases. The ends lost 4 bases at V and 4 bases at J; junction bases unmatched: 10. This CDR3 is built from 15 residues. Germline CDR1 reads SGHRS; CDR2 reads YFSETQ. This CDR3 reads CASSRAGGASYEQYF. The CDR3 DNA reads as TGCGCCAGCAGCCGAGCAGGGGGCGCATCGTACGAGCAGTACTTC. The entire variable domain, with the rest obtained from reference TRBV5-1 and TRBJ2-7, is as follows: KAGVTQTPRYLIKTRGQQVTLSCSPISGHRSVSWYQQTPGQGLQFLFEYFSETQRNKGNFPGRFSGRQFSNSRSEMNVSTLELGDSALYLCASSRAGGASYEQYFGPGTRLTVT.

V gene TRBV2 combines with J gene TRBJ1-3; 9 nucleotides line up with TRBD1. The DNA end lines up better with TRBJ2-2; the J call may be wrong. This CDR3 region has 15 residues. Germline loops: CDR1 SNHLY, CDR2 FYNNEI. The CDR3 nucleotides are TGTGCCAGCACCTCGGGACAGGGCCCCACCGGGGAGCTGTTTTTT. It encodes CASTSGQGPTGELFF.

This clone was observed once. The chain carries TRBV6-6 and TRBJ1-2, with a weak D call TRBD1 (6 bases). From germline, CDR1 is MNHNY and CDR2 SVGAGI (reference sequence). The V end was cut by 3 bases, the J end by 0 bases, with 11 bases between. The CDR3 totals 15 residues. The DNA of the CDR3 is TGTGCCAGCAGTTATTACGGGGGGCCTAACTATGGCTACACCTTC. Amino acids: CASSYYGGPNYGYTF.

The gene calls are TRBV5-5 and TRBJ2-5; 9 bases fit TRBD1. Unmatched junction bases numbered 9, after V lost 4 bases and J lost 2 bases. The germline CDR1 and CDR2 sequences are SGHKS and YYEKEE (reference sequence). The length of the CDR3 is 16 residues. The CDR3 DNA reads TGTGCCAGCAGCGCGAGGGACAGGGCGTCTCAAGAGACCCAGTACTTC. It yields the protein CASSARDRASQETQYF.

The chain has TRBV18 and TRBJ1-1; TRBD1 aligns across 8 bases. Unmatched junction bases numbered 5, after V lost 2 bases and J lost 3 bases. Germline-derived CDR1 and CDR2 are KGHSH and LQKENI. This CDR3 is 15 amino acids long. The CDR3 spells CASSPASTGDTEAFF. Written as DNA, the CDR3 is TGTGCCAGCTCACCAGCATCGACAGGGGACACTGAAGCTTTCTTT.

The gene calls are TRBV21-1 and TRBJ1-1. TRBV21-1 represents a pseudogene. CDR3 length: 14 amino acids. CDR3: CASSKSGRGTEAFF. CDR3 nucleotides: TGTGCCAGCAGCAAAAGTGGGAGGGGCACTGAAGCTTTCTTT.

The CDR3 is CASNSGGPYEQYF. The CDR3 nucleotides read TGCGCCAGTAATAGCGGGGGGCCCTACGAGCAGTACTTC. The chain recombines TRBV5-1 with TRBJ2-7, with 10 bases aligning to TRBD2. The CDR3 loop spans 13 amino acids. Germline V gene sequence: CDR1 SGHRS, CDR2 YFSETQ. The ends lost 8 bases at V and 2 bases at J; junction bases unmatched: 4.

The rearrangement joins TRBV6-1 to TRBJ2-5, with 8 bases that match TRBD1. Germline CDR1 MNHNS, CDR2 SASEGT. After removal of 6 bases from V and 4 bases from J, the junction contained 7 bases not matched to a gene. The CDR3 sequence is 14 residues long. The CDR3 here is CASRMGQVPETQYF. The DNA for the CDR3 is TGTGCCAGCAGGATGGGACAGGTTCCAGAGACCCAGTACTTC.

J is TRBJ2-5 and V is TRBV7-3; a weak D match, TRBD1 (5 bases). V lost 5 bases and J 5 bases, leaving 15 bases between the germline ends. In germline, CDR1 is SGHTA, CDR2 FQGTGA. The CDR3 extends over 14 amino acids. The CDR3 DNA reads as TGTGCCAGCAGCCCCCAGGGTTGGGGTGAGACCCAGTACTTC. This translates into CASSPQGWGETQYF.